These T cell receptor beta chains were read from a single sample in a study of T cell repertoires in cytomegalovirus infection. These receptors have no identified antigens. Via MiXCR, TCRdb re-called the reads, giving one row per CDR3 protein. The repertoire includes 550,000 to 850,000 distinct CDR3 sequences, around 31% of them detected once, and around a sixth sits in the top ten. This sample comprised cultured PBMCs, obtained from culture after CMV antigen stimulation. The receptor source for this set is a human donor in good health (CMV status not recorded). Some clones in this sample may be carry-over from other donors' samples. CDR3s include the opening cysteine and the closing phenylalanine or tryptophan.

CDR3: CASSLRRLAGREQFF
V: TRBV7-2
length: 15
J: TRBJ2-1

CDR3: CASSFFFALAGETQYF
V: TRBV28
length: 16
J: TRBJ2-5

CDR3: CASSLVVGLAGALETQYF
V: TRBV7-2
length: 18
J: TRBJ2-5

CDR3: CASSLVTGGAATDTQYF
V: TRBV5-1
length: 17
J: TRBJ2-3

CDR3: CASSLRRGPITEAFF
V: TRBV7-6
length: 15
J: TRBJ1-1

CDR3: CASSGQPRYGYTF
V: TRBV2
length: 13
J: TRBJ1-2

CDR3: CASSPLAGASYNEQFF
V: TRBV14
length: 16
J: TRBJ2-1

CDR3: CASSLNGAGDTEQYF
V: TRBV12-3/TRBV12-4
length: 15
J: TRBJ2-7

CDR3: CASSPWTEQFF
V: TRBV7-2
length: 11
J: TRBJ2-1

CDR3: CASSLWGESGEQFF
V: TRBV7-2
length: 14
J: TRBJ2-1

CDR3: CASSPPVEGLNTEAFF
V: TRBV7-8
length: 16
J: TRBJ1-1

CDR3: CASSDRASRRITEKLFF
V: TRBV2
length: 17
J: TRBJ1-4

CDR3: CASSWDRGLGNTEAFF
V: TRBV28
length: 16
J: TRBJ1-1

CDR3: CASSWRPDTGNTEAFF
V: TRBV11-2
length: 16
J: TRBJ1-1

CDR3: CASNSGGPPGNTQYF
V: TRBV7-2
length: 15
J: TRBJ2-3

CDR3: CASSTTAGSETQYF
V: TRBV19
length: 14
J: TRBJ2-5

CDR3: CASSSVLAGNEQFF
V: TRBV12-3/TRBV12-4
length: 14
J: TRBJ2-1

CDR3: CASSPPMTDTQYF
V: TRBV18
length: 13
J: TRBJ2-3

CDR3: CATSEGASLRGYGYTF
V: TRBV15
length: 16
J: TRBJ1-2

CDR3: CASSLARHLYGYTF
V: TRBV7-2
length: 14
J: TRBJ1-2

CDR3: CASRQPTGRRDEKLFF
V: TRBV6-1
length: 16
J: TRBJ1-4

CDR3: CASSEDSALYNEQFF
V: TRBV2
length: 15
J: TRBJ2-1

CDR3: CASSPQGLAGNEQFF
V: TRBV11-3
length: 15
J: TRBJ2-1

CDR3: CASSERGLGNEKLFF
V: TRBV2
length: 15
J: TRBJ1-4

CDR3: CASSLGLAFGELFF
V: TRBV7-2
length: 14
J: TRBJ2-2

CDR3: CASSYGPSSYEQYF
V: TRBV7-6
length: 14
J: TRBJ2-7

CDR3: CASSVWAEYEQYF
V: TRBV7-2
length: 13
J: TRBJ2-7

CDR3: CASSATGAPTDTQYF
V: TRBV5-6
length: 15
J: TRBJ2-3

CDR3: CASSRRVPTPGWSTEAFF
V: TRBV19
length: 18
J: TRBJ1-1

CDR3: CASSPSGRAQFF
V: TRBV7-8
length: 12
J: TRBJ2-1

CDR3: CASSLVGGGEPQHF
V: TRBV7-8
length: 14
J: TRBJ1-5

CDR3: CASGRWLAGYSYNEQFF
V: TRBV6-5
length: 17
J: TRBJ2-1

CDR3: CASSFLADTEAFF
V: TRBV12-3/TRBV12-4
length: 13
J: TRBJ1-1

CDR3: CASSPYRGPTDTQYF
V: TRBV6-2/TRBV6-3
length: 15
J: TRBJ2-3

CDR3: CAIRNEQFF
V: TRBV10-3
length: 9
J: TRBJ2-1

CDR3: CASSHDRAISTDTQYF
V: TRBV28
length: 16
J: TRBJ2-3

CDR3: CASSRAPWGNQPQHF
V: TRBV7-2
length: 15
J: TRBJ1-5

CDR3: CSAQRGAKDEQYF
V: TRBV20-1
length: 13
J: TRBJ2-7

CDR3: CASSSGTGGFSGANVLTF
V: TRBV11-2
length: 18
J: TRBJ2-6

CDR3: CASSYSTGGTEAFF
V: TRBV6-5
length: 14
J: TRBJ1-1

CDR3: CSVAGDSSYEQYF
V: TRBV29-1
length: 13
J: TRBJ2-7

CDR3: CASRLMTGGEQYF
V: TRBV6-5
length: 13
J: TRBJ2-7